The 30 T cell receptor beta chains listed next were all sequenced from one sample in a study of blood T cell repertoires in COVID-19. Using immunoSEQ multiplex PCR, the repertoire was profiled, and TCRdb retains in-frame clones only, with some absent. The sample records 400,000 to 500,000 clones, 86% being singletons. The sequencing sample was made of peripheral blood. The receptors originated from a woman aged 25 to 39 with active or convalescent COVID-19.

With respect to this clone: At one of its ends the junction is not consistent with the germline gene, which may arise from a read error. CDR3 coding DNA: TGTGCCAGCAGTTACTCGGCGGGGAATTACCTCTTC. Its translation is CASSYSAGNYLF. The V and J genes are TRBV6-5 and TRBJ1-2; the D is unclear. Germline V CDR1 and CDR2: MNHEY, SVGAGI. This CDR3 spans 12 amino acids.

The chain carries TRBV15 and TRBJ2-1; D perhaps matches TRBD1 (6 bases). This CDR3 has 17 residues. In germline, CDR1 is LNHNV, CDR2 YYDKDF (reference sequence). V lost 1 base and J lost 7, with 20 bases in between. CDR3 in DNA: TGTGCCACCAGCAGAGGCTTACAGGGAACAGAGGGGAATGAGCAGTTCTTC. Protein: CATSRGLQGTEGNEQFF.

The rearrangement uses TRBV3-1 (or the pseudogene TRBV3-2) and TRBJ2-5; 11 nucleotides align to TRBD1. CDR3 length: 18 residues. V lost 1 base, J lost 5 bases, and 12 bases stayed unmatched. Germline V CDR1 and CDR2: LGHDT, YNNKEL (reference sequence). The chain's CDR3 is CASSQVLKGQGVVETQYF. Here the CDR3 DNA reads TGTGCCAGCAGCCAAGTTCTCAAGGGACAGGGGGTTGTGGAGACCCAGTACTTC.

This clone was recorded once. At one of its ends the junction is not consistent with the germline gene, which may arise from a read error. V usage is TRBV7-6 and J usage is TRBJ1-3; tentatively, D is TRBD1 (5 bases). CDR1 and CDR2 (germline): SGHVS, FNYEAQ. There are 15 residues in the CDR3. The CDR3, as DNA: TGTGCCAGCACCTTATCTTCAGGGACTGGAAACACCATATATTTT. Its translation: CASTLSSGTGNTIYF. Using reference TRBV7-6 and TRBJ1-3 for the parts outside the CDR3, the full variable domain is GAGVSQSPRYKVTKRGQDVALRCDPISGHVSLYWYRQALGQGPEFLTYFNYEAQQDKSGLPNDRFSAERPEGSISTLTIQRTEQRDSAMYRCASTLSSGTGNTIYFGEGSWLTVV.

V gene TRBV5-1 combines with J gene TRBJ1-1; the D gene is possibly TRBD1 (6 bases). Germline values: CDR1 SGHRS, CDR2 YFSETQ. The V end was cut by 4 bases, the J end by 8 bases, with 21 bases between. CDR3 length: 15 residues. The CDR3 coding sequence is TGCGCCAGCAGCCCTCGGGCGGGGGCGGCCCCAGAAGCTTTCTTT. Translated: CASSPRAGAAPEAFF.

CDR3 bases: TGTGCCAGCAGCGTAGCTCTTTGGGACAGGGGAGAAGACGAGCAGTACTTC. It is translated as CASSVALWDRGEDEQYF. The rearrangement joins TRBV9 to TRBJ2-7; 10 nucleotides line up with TRBD1. CDR3 length equals 17 residues. V shed 0 bases, J shed 5 bases, and the junction held 11 bases outside the gene matches. Germline CDR1 and CDR2: SGDLS and YYNGEE.

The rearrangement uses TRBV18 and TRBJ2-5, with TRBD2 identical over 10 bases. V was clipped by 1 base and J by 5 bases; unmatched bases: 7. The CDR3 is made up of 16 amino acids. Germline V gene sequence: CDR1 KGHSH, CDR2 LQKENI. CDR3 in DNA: TGTGCCAGCTCACCACTCAAAGCGGGGGGGCATGAGACCCAGTACTTC. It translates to CASSPLKAGGHETQYF.

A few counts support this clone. This chain's CDR3 is CASKDDRGESQPQHF. CDR3 sequence (DNA): TGTGCCAGCAAGGATGACAGGGGAGAGAGTCAGCCCCAGCATTTT. The chain uses TRBV28 and TRBJ1-5, with 8 bases fitting TRBD1. Germline-derived CDR1 and CDR2 are MDHEN and SYDVKM. V dropped 7 bases and J dropped 6; count of bases not matched to a gene: 11. The CDR3 covers 15 residues.

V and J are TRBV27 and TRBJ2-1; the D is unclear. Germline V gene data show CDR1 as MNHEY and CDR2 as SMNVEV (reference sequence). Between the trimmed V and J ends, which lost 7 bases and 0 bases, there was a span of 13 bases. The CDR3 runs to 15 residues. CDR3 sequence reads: CASTAVPFSYNEQFF. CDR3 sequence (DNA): TGTGCCAGCACCGCGGTTCCCTTCTCCTACAATGAGCAGTTCTTC.

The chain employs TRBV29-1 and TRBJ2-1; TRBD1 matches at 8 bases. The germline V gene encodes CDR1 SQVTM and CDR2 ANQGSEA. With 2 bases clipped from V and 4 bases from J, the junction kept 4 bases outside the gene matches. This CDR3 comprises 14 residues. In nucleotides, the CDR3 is TGCAGCGTTGAAACAGGGGGGATATACAATGAGCAGTTCTTC. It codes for CSVETGGIYNEQFF.

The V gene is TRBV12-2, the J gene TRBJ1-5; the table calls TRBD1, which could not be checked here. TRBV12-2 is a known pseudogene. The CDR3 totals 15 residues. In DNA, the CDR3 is TGTGCAAGTCGCTTAGTCCCGGGACAGGGTCCACCCCAGCATTTT. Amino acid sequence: CASRLVPGQGPPQHF.

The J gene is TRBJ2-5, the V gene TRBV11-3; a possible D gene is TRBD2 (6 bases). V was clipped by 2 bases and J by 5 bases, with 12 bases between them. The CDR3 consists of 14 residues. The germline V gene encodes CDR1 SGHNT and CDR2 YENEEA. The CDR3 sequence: CASSLYRGSETQYF. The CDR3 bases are TGTGCCAGCAGCTTATATCGGGGGTCGGAGACCCAGTACTTC.

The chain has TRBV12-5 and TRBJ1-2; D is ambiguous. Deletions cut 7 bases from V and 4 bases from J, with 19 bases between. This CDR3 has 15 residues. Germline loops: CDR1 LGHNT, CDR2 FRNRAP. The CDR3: CASAPTEGTGYGYTF. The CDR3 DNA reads TGTGCTAGTGCCCCAACGGAGGGAACGGGCTATGGCTACACCTTC. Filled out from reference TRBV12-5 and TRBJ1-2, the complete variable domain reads DARVTQTPRHKVTEMGQEVTMRCQPILGHNTVFWYRQTMMQGLELLAYFRNRAPLDDSGMPKDRFSAEMPDATLATLKIQPSEPRDSAVYFCASAPTEGTGYGYTFGSGTRLTVV.

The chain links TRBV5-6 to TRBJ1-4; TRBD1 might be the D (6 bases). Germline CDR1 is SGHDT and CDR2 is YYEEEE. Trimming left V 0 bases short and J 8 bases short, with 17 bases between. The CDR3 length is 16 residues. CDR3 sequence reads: CASSLALYREGEKLFF. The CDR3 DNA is TGTGCCAGCAGCTTGGCGTTATACAGGGAGGGGGAAAAACTGTTTTTT.

The CDR3 reads CAIRRGGQGVYEQYF. The CDR3 DNA follows: TGTGCCATCAGGAGGGGTGGACAGGGCGTCTACGAGCAGTACTTC. The chain has TRBV10-3 and TRBJ2-7; TRBD1 matches at 8 bases. Unmatched junction bases numbered 10, after V lost 6 bases and J lost 3 bases. CDR1 is ENHRY and CDR2 is SYGVKD in the germline V gene. The CDR3 totals 15 residues.

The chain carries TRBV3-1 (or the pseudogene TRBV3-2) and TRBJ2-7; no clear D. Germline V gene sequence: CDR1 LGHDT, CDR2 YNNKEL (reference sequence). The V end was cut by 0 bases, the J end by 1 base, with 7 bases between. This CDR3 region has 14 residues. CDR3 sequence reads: CASSQDPLSYEQYF. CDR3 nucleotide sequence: TGTGCCAGCAGCCAAGACCCCCTTTCCTACGAGCAGTACTTC.

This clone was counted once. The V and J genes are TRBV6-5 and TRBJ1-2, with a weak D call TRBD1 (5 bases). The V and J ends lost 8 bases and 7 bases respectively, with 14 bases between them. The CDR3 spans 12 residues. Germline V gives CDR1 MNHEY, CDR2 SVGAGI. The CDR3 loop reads CASGIPRGGYTF. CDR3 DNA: TGTGCCAGCGGAATTCCAAGGGGTGGCTACACCTTC.

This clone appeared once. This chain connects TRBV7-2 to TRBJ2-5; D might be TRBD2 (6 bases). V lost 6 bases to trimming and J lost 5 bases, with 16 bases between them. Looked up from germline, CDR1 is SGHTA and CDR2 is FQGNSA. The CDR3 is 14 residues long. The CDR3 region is CASRRQGGLETQYF. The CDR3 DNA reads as TGTGCCAGCAGGCGTCAGGGAGGTCTGGAGACCCAGTACTTC.

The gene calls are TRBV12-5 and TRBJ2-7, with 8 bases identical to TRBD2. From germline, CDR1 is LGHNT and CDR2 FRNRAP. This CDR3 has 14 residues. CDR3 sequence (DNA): TGTGCCTCCGGGGGGGTAACGAGGGGCTACGAGCAGTACTTC. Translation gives CASGGVTRGYEQYF.

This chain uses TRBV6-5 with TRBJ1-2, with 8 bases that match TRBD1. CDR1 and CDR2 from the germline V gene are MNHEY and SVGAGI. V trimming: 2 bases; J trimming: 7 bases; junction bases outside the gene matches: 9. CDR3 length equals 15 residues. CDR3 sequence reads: CASSYTPGTGGGYTF. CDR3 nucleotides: TGTGCCAGCAGTTACACCCCCGGGACAGGTGGTGGCTACACCTTC.

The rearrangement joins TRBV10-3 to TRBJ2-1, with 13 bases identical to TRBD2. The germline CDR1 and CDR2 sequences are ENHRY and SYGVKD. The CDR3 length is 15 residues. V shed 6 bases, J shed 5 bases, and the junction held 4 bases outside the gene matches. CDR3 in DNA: TGTGCCATCAGACTAGCGGGGGGGCTAAACAATGAGCAGTTCTTC. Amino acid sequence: CAIRLAGGLNNEQFF.

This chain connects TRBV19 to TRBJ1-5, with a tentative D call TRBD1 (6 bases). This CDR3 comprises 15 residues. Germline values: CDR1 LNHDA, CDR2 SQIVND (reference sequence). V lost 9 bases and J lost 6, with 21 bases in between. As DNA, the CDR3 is TGTGCCAGCAGCCAAGCTGGGGGCGGCTTTCAGCCCCAGCATTTT. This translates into CASSQAGGGFQPQHF.

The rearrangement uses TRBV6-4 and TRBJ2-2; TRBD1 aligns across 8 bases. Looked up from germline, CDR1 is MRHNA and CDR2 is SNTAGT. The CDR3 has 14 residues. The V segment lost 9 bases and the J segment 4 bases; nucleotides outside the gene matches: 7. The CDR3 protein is CARPGQVGTGELFF. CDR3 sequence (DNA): TGTGCCAGGCCGGGACAGGTGGGCACCGGGGAGCTGTTTTTT.

CDR3 sequence reads: CASGLVTEQPLTDTQYF. The CDR3 nucleotides read TGTGCTAGTGGTTTGGTAACTGAACAGCCCCTCACAGATACGCAGTATTTT. The chain joins TRBV12-5 to TRBJ2-3; no clear D gene. The V gene lost 0 bases and the J gene lost 2 bases, with 15 bases spanning the gap. The CDR3 loop spans 17 amino acids. Per germline, CDR1 LGHNT and CDR2 FRNRAP.

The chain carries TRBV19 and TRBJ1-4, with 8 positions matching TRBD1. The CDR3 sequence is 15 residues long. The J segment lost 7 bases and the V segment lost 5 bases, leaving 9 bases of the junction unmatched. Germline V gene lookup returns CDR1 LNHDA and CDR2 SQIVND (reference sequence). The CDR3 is CASSHQTGVAEKLFF. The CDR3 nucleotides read TGTGCCAGTAGTCATCAGACAGGGGTTGCTGAAAAACTGTTTTTT.

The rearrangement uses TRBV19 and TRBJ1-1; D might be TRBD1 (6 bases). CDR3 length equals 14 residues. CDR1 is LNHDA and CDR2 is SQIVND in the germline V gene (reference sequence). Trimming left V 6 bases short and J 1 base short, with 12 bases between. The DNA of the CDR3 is TGTGCCAGTAGCCACAGGGACCCGAACACTGAAGCTTTCTTT. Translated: CASSHRDPNTEAFF. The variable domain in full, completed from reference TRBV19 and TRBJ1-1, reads DGGITQSPKYLFRKEGQNVTLSCEQNLNHDAMYWYRQDPGQGLRLIYYSQIVNDFQKGDIAEGYSVSREKKESFPLTVTSAQKNPTAFYLCASSHRDPNTEAFFGQGTRLTVV.

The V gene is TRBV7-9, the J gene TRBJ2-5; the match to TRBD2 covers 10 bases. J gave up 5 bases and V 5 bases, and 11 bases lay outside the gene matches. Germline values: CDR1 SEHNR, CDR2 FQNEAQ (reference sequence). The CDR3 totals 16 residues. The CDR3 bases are TGTGCCAGCAGCCCCGGGCTAGCGGGGGAGGAGGAGACCCAGTACTTC. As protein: CASSPGLAGEEETQYF.

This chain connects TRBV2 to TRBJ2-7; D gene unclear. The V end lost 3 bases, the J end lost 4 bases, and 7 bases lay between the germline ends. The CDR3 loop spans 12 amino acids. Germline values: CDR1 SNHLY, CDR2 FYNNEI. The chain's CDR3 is CASSEERYEQYF. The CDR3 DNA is TGTGCCAGCAGTGAGGAGCGTTACGAGCAGTACTTC.

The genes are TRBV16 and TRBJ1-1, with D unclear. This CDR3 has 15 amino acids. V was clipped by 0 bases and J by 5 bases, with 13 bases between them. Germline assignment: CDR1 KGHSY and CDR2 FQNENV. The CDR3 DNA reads TGTGCCAGCAGCCAATCTGTTGTAGGGAGGACTGAAGCTTTCTTT. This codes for CASSQSVVGRTEAFF. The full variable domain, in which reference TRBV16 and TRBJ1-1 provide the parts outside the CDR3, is GEEVAQTPKHLVRGEGQKAKLYCAPIKGHSYVFWYQQVLKNEFKFLISFQNENVFDETGMPKERFSAKCLPNSPCSLEIQATKLEDSAVYFCASSQSVVGRTEAFFGQGTRLTVV.

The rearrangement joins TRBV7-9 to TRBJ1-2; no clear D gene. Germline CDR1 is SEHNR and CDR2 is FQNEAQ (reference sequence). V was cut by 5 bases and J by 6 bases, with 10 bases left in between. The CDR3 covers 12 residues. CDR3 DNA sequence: TGTGCCAGCAGCCCAAGGGAGGATGGCTACACCTTC. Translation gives CASSPREDGYTF.